Listed below are T cell receptor beta chains from one sample, sequenced in a study of T-cell memory formation after mild COVID-19. TCRdb itself ran the 5' RACE reads through MiXCR, one entry per CDR3 protein. In the table there are roughly 580,000 distinct CDR3 sequences, more than 15% of which are singletons. The source material was PBMCs or a T cell subset sorted from them (not recorded which). These receptors were obtained from an adult woman who had mild COVID-19 (a few samples of this study predate the infection). Cell type and time point are not known. Each CDR3 is given with its conserved first and last residue. A D gene is named only where the DNA matches it firmly. Size is stated for part of the rows, as once, few or many counts, or as a class when the clone is expanded.

CDR3 DNA	CDR3 protein	clone size	V gene	J gene	D gene
TGTGCCAGCAGCCGGGGGACAAGGGCGGGCGGTATTGAAAAACTGTTTTTT	CASSRGTRAGGIEKLFF	few	TRBV3-1	TRBJ1-4	.
TGTGCCGGACGGGACGGAAATAATTCACCCCTCCACTTT	CAGRDGNNSPLHF	.	TRBV7-9	TRBJ1-6	.
TGTGCCAGCACCAGTATGAGGGGGCGGAACACTGAAGCTTTCTTT	CASTSMRGRNTEAFF	few	TRBV12-3/TRBV12-4	TRBJ1-1	TRBD1
TGTGCCAGCAGTCAGAGTTTCCCCCTCCACTTT	CASSQSFPLHF	few	TRBV12-3/TRBV12-4	TRBJ1-6	.
TGTGCCAGCTCACCCTTCGACTGGACTTATAGCTCCTACAATGAGCAGTTCTTC	CASSPFDWTYSSYNEQFF	few	TRBV18	TRBJ2-1	.
TGTGCCAGCAGCTTAGCGGGGAATAAGGGAAACACCATATATTTT	CASSLAGNKGNTIYF	.	TRBV7-2	TRBJ1-3	.
TGTGCCAGCAGCCTAGGGACAGGGGACCACTACGAGCAGTACTTC	CASSLGTGDHYEQYF	.	TRBV5-6	TRBJ2-7	TRBD1
TGCGCCAGCAGCCACCAGAAAAACAGGAAGAACACTGAAGCTTTCTTT	CASSHQKNRKNTEAFF	.	TRBV4-1	TRBJ1-1	.
TGTGCCAGCAGTCTTCCCCGATCCGGGGAGCTGTTTTTT	CASSLPRSGELFF	few	TRBV5-6	TRBJ2-2	.
TGTGCCACCAGCAGGGGTGTTAATGAAAAACTGTTTTTT	CATSRGVNEKLFF	few	TRBV15	TRBJ1-4	.
TGTGCCAGCAACCACGAGGGTTGGGACACTGAAGCTTTCTTT	CASNHEGWDTEAFF	.	TRBV6-1	TRBJ1-1	.
TGTGCCAGCCACGTATCGGGAAGCTCCTACGAGCAGTACTTC	CASHVSGSSYEQYF	.	TRBV7-9	TRBJ2-7	.
TGTGCCAGCCGGGCGCACACGGGCACCGGGGAGCTGTTTTTT	CASRAHTGTGELFF	.	TRBV7-8	TRBJ2-2	.
TGCAGTGCTGGAGACAGATCCTATGGCTACACCTTC	CSAGDRSYGYTF	few	TRBV20-1	TRBJ1-2	.
TGTGCCAGCAGCCATGCCGGGACAGCTCGATACAATGAGCAGTTCTTC	CASSHAGTARYNEQFF	many	TRBV6-5	TRBJ2-1	TRBD1
TGTGCCAGCAGCCCGGGACTAGCGGGAGCTATACGCTACGAGCAGTACTTC	CASSPGLAGAIRYEQYF	.	TRBV11-3	TRBJ2-7	TRBD2
TGTGCCAGCAGTTGGGGACGGTCGAATCAGCCCCAGCATTTT	CASSWGRSNQPQHF	once	TRBV6-5	TRBJ1-5	.
TGTGCCAGCAGCCTACGAGGGCAGGGGGAAGCTTTCTTT	CASSLRGQGEAFF	many	TRBV3-1	TRBJ1-1	.
TGTGCCAGCACCTCCCTATTTGCTAGCAATCAGCCCCAGCATTTT	CASTSLFASNQPQHF	.	TRBV6-1	TRBJ1-5	.
TGTGCCAGCAGCGGACAGGAAGGTGCCTACGAGCAGTACTTC	CASSGQEGAYEQYF	.	TRBV12-3/TRBV12-4	TRBJ2-7	TRBD1
TGTGCCAGCAGTTACGGGACAGGCGGGGGGGGCAACTATGGCTACACCTTC	CASSYGTGGGGNYGYTF	.	TRBV6-6	TRBJ1-2	TRBD1
TGCAGTGCAAGGCCTCAGTCCAACACTGAAGCTTTCTTT	CSARPQSNTEAFF	.	TRBV20-1	TRBJ1-1	.
TGTGCCAGCAGAAGGGGTCACAATGAGCAGTTCTTC	CASRRGHNEQFF	.	TRBV6-2/TRBV6-3	TRBJ2-1	.
TGTGCCAGCAGCCAAGTTACCGGGACAGGGGCCTTCCTCAGGGATGAGCAGTTCTTC	CASSQVTGTGAFLRDEQFF	.	TRBV4-2	TRBJ2-1	TRBD1
TGTGCCAGCAGCTCAGGGAGAATAGGAGGGGCCCGGAATGAGCAGTTCTTC	CASSSGRIGGARNEQFF	few	TRBV11-3	TRBJ2-1	.
TGTGCCAGCAGCGCCCGGACAGGGGCGACCTACGAGCAGTACTTC	CASSARTGATYEQYF	.	TRBV9	TRBJ2-7	TRBD1
TGTGCCAGCAGTTTATCGGCAGGGGGGATCACTGAAGCTTTCTTT	CASSLSAGGITEAFF	few	TRBV12-3/TRBV12-4	TRBJ1-1	TRBD1
TGTGCCAGCAGCTCCAGAAGGGTGGTGGGCAACGAGCAGTACTTC	CASSSRRVVGNEQYF	.	TRBV7-9	TRBJ2-7	.
TGCGCCAGCAGCTACAAAGGGCCGGCCTACGAGCAGTACTTC	CASSYKGPAYEQYF	few	TRBV5-1	TRBJ2-7	.
TGTGCCAGCCGTGAAAGGCAGGGGGCTAATGGCTACACCTTC	CASRERQGANGYTF	.	TRBV6-4	TRBJ1-2	TRBD1
TGCAGCGTTATAGGGAGGTTGGGGAACACTGAAGCTTTCTTT	CSVIGRLGNTEAFF	few	TRBV29-1	TRBJ1-1	.
TGTGCCAGCAGTCTTAGGACAGGGCCCACTGAAGCTTTCTTT	CASSLRTGPTEAFF	few	TRBV12-3/TRBV12-4	TRBJ1-1	TRBD1
TGTGCCAGCAGACGCGGGACAGGGGGCACCGGGGAGCTGTTTTTT	CASRRGTGGTGELFF	.	TRBV6-1	TRBJ2-2	TRBD1